This T cell receptor beta chain was recorded in a study of blood T cell repertoires in COVID-19 (dated by TCRdb to about 2020). Notes on the research overall: Samples covering the acute and convalescent phases of COVID-19 were provided by collaborators in the United States, Italy and Spain. The material from the prospective study consisted of cDNA or gDNA derived from T cells, B-cell-depleted T cells, or PBMCs. Deeply sampled blood TCRbeta repertoires from subjects exposed to, actively infected with, or recovered from COVID-19 were included in the dataset. The repertoires were made available in a free public database intended to serve as a resource for research on the immune response to SARS-CoV-2. The samples were drawn from two sources: the first 160 participants of the ongoing ImmuneRACE study, and 1,254 subjects contributed by 6 global collaborators. The sample metadata nearly always contained a de-identified subject ID, COVID-19 status, age in years and sex. Where available, HLA class I and class II types were taken from metadata supplied by the sample provider and were not determined by assay-based typing.

In regard to this clone: The specificity of this receptor is unknown. No clone much larger than this one lies a single base away; base qualities are absent.

The research as a whole found: How much clinical and demographic metadata was included differed by source and by participant, and the metadata was provided uncurated.

One collaborating source in Seattle enrolled patients during active infection and followed them longitudinally through the course of disease. Collaborating institutions collected whole blood in K2EDTA tubes following their own protocols. Collaborator samples were shipped for TCRbeta analysis as frozen whole blood, isolated PBMCs, or DNA extracted from either sample type. TCRbeta CDR3 regions were amplified from genomic DNA by means of the immunoSEQ Assay, a bias-controlled multiplex PCR. Per the source publication's procedure: The number of nucleated cells in each sample was estimated from the amplification of reference gene primers within the assay. To quantify the absolute abundance of each unique TCRbeta CDR3 rearrangement, sequence reads were collapsed and filtered. For each sample, productive Simpson clonality was calculated as the square root of Simpson's diversity index across productive rearrangements. TCRdb took this table from immuneACCESS and kept in-frame rearrangements with V and J called. Such tables lack part of the clones; where checked against another copy, unresolved V genes explain under half of the gap, and the rest is unexplained. V and J calls and clone size follow that table, whereas D and trimming were derived from the DNA. This sample gives some 450,000 clones in total; 70% to 90% of them show up just once. Of the sample, around 0.92% falls within the top ten clones.

The CDR3 covers 11 residues, taking in both the cysteine and the phenylalanine. Here the CDR3 DNA is all that survives: 33 bases in frame from base 1. CDR1 MNHNS and CDR2 SASEGT were looked up in the germline V gene. V sheds 8 bases and J sheds 9 bases, leaving 11 bases between their ends. The rearranged chain carries TRBV6-1 and TRBJ2-1; 5 matching bases give a weak D call of TRBD2. Material: peripheral blood. The receptor comes from a man aged 18-30 years with COVID-19, enrolled during active disease. In nucleotides, the sequence is TGTGCCAGCGGGGAGACCGGTGAGCAGTTCTTC. This sequence encodes CASGETGEQFF.